The 30 T cell receptor beta chains below all came from one sample that was sequenced in a study of blood T cell repertoires in COVID-19. Produced via immunoSEQ multiplex PCR; TCRdb's table is partial and in-frame only. The table shows around 180,000 clones, with approximately 80% occurring only once. The sequenced sample consisted of PBMCs or T cells enriched from blood (not recorded which). These receptors were taken from a man aged 45 to 65 who had recovered from COVID-19.

The rearrangement links TRBV18 to TRBJ2-5, with a possible D match to TRBD2 (5 bases). Trimming pared 3 bases from V and 3 bases from J, leaving 8 bases between. This CDR3 region has 13 residues. In germline, CDR1 is KGHSH, CDR2 LQKENI. CDR3 bases: TGTGCCAGCTCACCTGGACTTAAAGAGACCCAGTACTTC. Its translation: CASSPGLKETQYF.

The J gene is TRBJ1-2, the V gene TRBV6-5; no clear D. Germline V lookup: CDR1 MNHEY, CDR2 SVGAGI. V was pared by 6 bases and J by 4 bases, with 12 bases between. This CDR3 has 13 residues. The CDR3 spells CASRTPGSYGYTF. For the CDR3, the DNA is TGTGCCAGCAGGACCCCGGGATCCTATGGCTACACCTTC.

This chain connects TRBV11-2 to TRBJ2-2; 8 bases are a match to TRBD2. CDR3 size: 16 residues. After removal of 1 base from V and 7 bases from J, the junction contained 8 bases not matched to a gene. Germline V CDR1 and CDR2: SGHAT, FQNNGV. The CDR3 coding sequence is TGTGCCAGCAGCTTAGCTAGGCTAGCGGGCGGCGGGGAGCTGTTTTTT. This sequence encodes CASSLARLAGGGELFF.

The chain employs TRBV27 and TRBJ1-2; D is uncertain. The CDR3 consists of 13 residues. Germline assignment: CDR1 MNHEY and CDR2 SMNVEV (reference sequence). Trimming took 2 bases from V and 4 from J, leaving 8 bases between them. For the CDR3, the DNA is TGTGCCAGCAGTTTAGGGCAGCTCTATGGCTACACCTTC. It translates to CASSLGQLYGYTF.

The chain links TRBV27 to TRBJ1-3, with a possible D match to TRBD1 (6 bases). Germline V gene data show CDR1 as MNHEY and CDR2 as SMNVEV (reference sequence). Trimming took off 5 bases at V and 3 bases at J, with 14 bases between the two ends. CDR3 length: 15 residues. Here the CDR3 DNA reads TGTGCCAGCAGTAAAGGGGGTTTTTATGGAAACACCATATATTTT. Its protein product is CASSKGGFYGNTIYF.

This chain connects TRBV7-3 to TRBJ1-6, with a tentative D call TRBD1 (6 bases). With 1 base removed from V and 9 bases from J, the gap between germline ends came to 13 bases. There are 15 residues in the CDR3. The germline V gene encodes CDR1 SGHTA and CDR2 FQGTGA. Written as DNA, the CDR3 is TGTGCCAGCAGCTTAATGGGGGCCTCGGGTTCACCCCTCCACTTT. Protein: CASSLMGASGSPLHF.

The chain recombines TRBV6-2 or TRBV6-3 with TRBJ2-7; a possible D gene is TRBD2 (6 bases). The CDR3 spans 14 residues. With 5 bases removed from V and 2 bases from J, the gap between germline ends came to 13 bases. CDR1 MNHEY and CDR2 SVGEGT come from the germline V gene. CDR3 loop: CASSRDSYAYEQYF. The CDR3 coding sequence is TGTGCCAGCAGTCGGGACTCCTATGCCTACGAGCAGTACTTC.

This clone was detected only a few times. This CDR3 is also generated by other DNA sequences in the sample. The chain links TRBV14 to TRBJ1-5; D gene uncertain. Trimming removed 2 bases at V and 4 bases at J, with 6 bases between. Germline CDR1 is SGHDN and CDR2 is FVKESK. There are 13 residues in the CDR3. The DNA for the CDR3 is TGTGCCAGCAGCCAAAGCGGGAATCAGCCCCAGCATTTT. Its translation: CASSQSGNQPQHF.

The chain has TRBV6-1 and TRBJ2-6; a weak D match, TRBD1 (6 bases). Trimming took 1 base from V and 0 from J, leaving 10 bases between them. This CDR3 has 17 residues. Germline V gives CDR1 MNHNS, CDR2 SASEGT. CDR3 coding DNA: TGTGCCAGCAGTGAAGAGGCCAGGGGCTCTGGGGCCAACGTCCTGACTTTC. This gives the protein CASSEEARGSGANVLTF.

This clone was observed a few times. The CDR3 loop is CASSEAFTGGGNQPQHF. CDR3 coding DNA: TGTGCCAGCAGTGAAGCGTTCACAGGGGGCGGCAATCAGCCCCAGCATTTT. The chain has TRBV6-1 and TRBJ1-5; 9 bases are shared with TRBD1. This CDR3 has 17 residues. The junction had 5 bases not matched to a gene; V was cut back by 0 bases and J by 2 bases. Germline CDR1 is MNHNS and CDR2 is SASEGT.

The chain recombines TRBV14 with TRBJ2-3; no definite D call. This CDR3 is built from 13 residues. The ends were cut back, 0 bases at V and 11 bases at J, with 12 bases in the middle. Germline-derived CDR1 and CDR2 are SGHDN and FVKESK. The CDR3 region has the DNA TGTGCCAGCAGCCAAGATTTGCAGTTAAAGCAGTATTTT. Amino acids: CASSQDLQLKQYF.

This clone was found a few times. V is TRBV9 and J is TRBJ1-2; a weak D match, TRBD1 (5 bases). Germline loops: CDR1 SGDLS, CDR2 YYNGEE. Trimming left V 4 bases short and J 6 bases short, with 10 bases between. The CDR3 has 12 residues. The DNA of the CDR3 is TGTGCCAGCAGCCCTGGGGGGGATGGCTACACCTTC. This sequence encodes CASSPGGDGYTF.

The chain couples TRBV12-5 to TRBJ1-4; 7 bases fit TRBD1. CDR1 and CDR2 from the germline V gene are LGHNT and FRNRAP. The length of the CDR3 is 15 residues. The V and J ends lost 3 bases and 8 bases, in that order; junction bases with no gene match: 9. The CDR3 nucleotides read TGTGCTAGTGGTTTACACAGGGGCCTATTGGAAAAACTGTTTTTT. Its protein is CASGLHRGLLEKLFF. Supplemented by reference TRBV12-5 and TRBJ1-4, the full variable domain reads DARVTQTPRHKVTEMGQEVTMRCQPILGHNTVFWYRQTMMQGLELLAYFRNRAPLDDSGMPKDRFSAEMPDATLATLKIQPSEPRDSAVYFCASGLHRGLLEKLFFGSGTQLSVL.

The chain carries TRBV5-4 and TRBJ2-3; 13 bases line up with TRBD2. CDR1 and CDR2 from the germline V gene are SGHNT and YYREEE (reference sequence). There are 15 residues in the CDR3. V was pared by 4 bases and J by 6 bases, with 5 bases of the junction left unmatched. The CDR3 protein is CASSRTSGGLDTQYF. The DNA of the CDR3 is TGTGCCAGCAGCCGGACTAGCGGGGGCCTGGATACGCAGTATTTT.

V is TRBV11-2 and J is TRBJ2-7, with D perhaps TRBD1 (6 bases). Germline values: CDR1 SGHAT, CDR2 FQNNGV. Between the trimmed V and J ends, which lost 10 bases and 0 bases, there was a span of 16 bases. The length of the CDR3 is 14 residues. This CDR3 is CATLGAEDSYEQYF. As DNA, the CDR3 is TGTGCCACCCTGGGGGCAGAGGACTCCTACGAGCAGTACTTC.

The gene calls are TRBV27 and TRBJ1-4; the match to TRBD1 covers 11 bases. This CDR3 has 18 amino acids. The J segment lost 8 bases and the V segment lost 5 bases, leaving 16 bases of the junction unmatched. Germline V CDR1 and CDR2: MNHEY, SMNVEV (reference sequence). The CDR3 spells CASSPWGTGGDIKEKLFF. CDR3 bases: TGTGCCAGCAGTCCGTGGGGGACAGGGGGTGATATTAAAGAAAAACTGTTTTTT.

V and J are TRBV7-9 and TRBJ2-3, with D possibly matching TRBD2 (7 bases). V was pared by 6 bases and J by 6 bases, with 16 bases between. The CDR3 is 14 residues long. The germline gives CDR1 SEHNR, CDR2 FQNEAQ (reference sequence). CDR3 sequence: CASRDKGGLDTQYF. For the CDR3, the DNA is TGTGCCAGCAGGGACAAGGGGGGGCTCGATACGCAGTATTTT.

This chain connects TRBV5-1 to TRBJ1-3; 9 nucleotides line up with TRBD1. The CDR3 length is 16 residues. Per germline, CDR1 SGHRS and CDR2 YFSETQ. The junction had 7 bases not matched to a gene; V was cut back by 2 bases and J by 4 bases. The DNA for the CDR3 is TGCGCCAGCAGCTTCGGACCGGGACAGGGAGGAAACACCATATATTTT. This translates into CASSFGPGQGGNTIYF.

This chain joins TRBV11-3 and TRBJ1-1; TRBD1 might be the D (6 bases). The germline V and J ends were trimmed by 8 bases and 1 base, with 11 bases remaining between them. Per germline, CDR1 SGHNT and CDR2 YENEEA. The CDR3 sequence is 13 residues long. CDR3 nucleotide sequence: TGTGCCAGCGGGGAAGGGGGGAACACTGAAGCTTTCTTT. Its protein is CASGEGGNTEAFF.

This clone was seen a few times. The chain uses TRBV7-2 and TRBJ2-1; 10 positions agree with TRBD1. CDR1 SGHTA and CDR2 FQGNSA come from the germline V gene. V shed 3 bases, J shed 8 bases, and the junction held 7 bases outside the gene matches. The CDR3 is 15 residues long. The CDR3 coding sequence is TGTGCCAGCAGCTTGGGACAGGGGATTACTCATGAGCAGTTCTTC. Its protein is CASSLGQGITHEQFF.

The count of this clone is one. The chain employs TRBV9 and TRBJ2-2, with D possibly matching TRBD2 (5 bases). Germline V gene data show CDR1 as SGDLS and CDR2 as YYNGEE. The ends were cut back, 4 bases at V and 1 base at J, with 8 bases in the middle. CDR3 length: 14 residues. The DNA of the CDR3 is TGTGCCAGCAGCTATGAGGGGAACACCGGGGAGCTGTTTTTT. It codes for CASSYEGNTGELFF.

The rearrangement joins TRBV4-1 to TRBJ2-5; no clear D gene. The ends were cut back, 2 bases at V and 3 bases at J, with 7 bases in the middle. The CDR3 totals 13 residues. Germline values: CDR1 MGHRA, CDR2 YSYEKL. DNA of the CDR3: TGCGCCAGCAGCCAATGGCAGAAAGAGACCCAGTACTTC. Amino acid sequence: CASSQWQKETQYF.

This clone was seen more than once but under ten times. The V gene is TRBV5-5, the J gene TRBJ2-5; TRBD1 aligns across 8 bases. V dropped 1 base and J dropped 4; count of bases not matched to a gene: 3. The germline V gene has CDR1 SGHKS and CDR2 YYEKEE (reference sequence). The CDR3 is 14 amino acids. CDR3 residues: CASSLRTGPETQYF. In DNA, the CDR3 is TGTGCCAGCAGCTTGAGGACAGGGCCAGAGACCCAGTACTTC.

The V gene is TRBV7-8, the J gene TRBJ2-7, with 10 bases aligning to TRBD2. Germline values: CDR1 SGHVS, CDR2 FQNEAQ. Trimming at V came to 1 base and at J to 2 bases, leaving 5 bases not matched to a gene. The CDR3 spans 16 residues. The CDR3 DNA reads as TGTGCCAGCAGCTTAGTTAGGGGACTAGCGACCTACGAGCAGTACTTC. Protein: CASSLVRGLATYEQYF.

This clone was recorded many times. The chain links TRBV12-5 to TRBJ1-4; perhaps TRBD1 as D (6 bases). The V gene's germline CDR1 is LGHNT and CDR2 FRNRAP. This CDR3 contains 15 residues. V was pared by 5 bases and J by 3 bases, with 13 bases between. The CDR3 spells CASGPNGQPNEKLFF. The CDR3 DNA reads as TGTGCTAGTGGTCCCAATGGACAGCCTAATGAAAAACTGTTTTTT.

This sequence joins TRBV18 and TRBJ2-7, with no clear D. V shed 6 bases and J shed 5 bases, with 14 bases lying between them. The CDR3 has 13 residues. The germline gives CDR1 KGHSH, CDR2 LQKENI. The CDR3 coding sequence is TGTGCCAGCTCGCCGACATCTGTCCACGAGCAGTACTTC. This translates into CASSPTSVHEQYF.

In this sample, this clone turned up once. The rearrangement joins TRBV25-1 to TRBJ1-1; TRBD1 matches 10 bases. This CDR3 is 15 amino acids long. Losses at the gene ends were 5 bases for V and 3 bases for J; bases not matched to a gene: 6. CDR1 is MGHDK, CDR2 SYGVNS, per germline. CDR3 sequence reads: CASSSRTGGHTEAFF. In nucleotides, the CDR3 is TGTGCCAGCAGTTCCCGGACAGGGGGGCACACTGAAGCTTTCTTT.

The CDR3 DNA follows: TGTGCCAGCAGTCCTCCTGGGAGGGGCACTGAAGCTTTCTTT. The encoded protein is CASSPPGRGTEAFF. The chain carries TRBV28 and TRBJ1-1, with D possibly TRBD1 on 5 matching bases. The germline CDR1 and CDR2 sequences are MDHEN and SYDVKM. Trimming stripped 5 bases from V and 4 bases from J, with 14 bases between. The CDR3 runs 14 residues.

The gene calls are TRBV11-1 and TRBJ1-4; TRBD1 matches 8 bases. Losses at the gene ends were 5 bases for V and 8 bases for J; bases not matched to a gene: 7. The V gene's germline CDR1 is SGHAT and CDR2 FQDESV (reference sequence). This CDR3 is built from 14 residues. The CDR3 protein is CASSRTGFKEKLFF. In DNA, the CDR3 is TGTGCCAGCAGCCGGACAGGGTTCAAGGAAAAACTGTTTTTT.

This CDR3 reads CASAQGIGQPQHF. In DNA form, the CDR3 reads TGTGCCAGCGCACAGGGGATCGGGCAGCCCCAGCATTTT. The chain carries TRBV2 and TRBJ1-5; 7 nucleotides line up with TRBD1. This CDR3 has 13 residues. Unmatched junction bases numbered 8, after V lost 8 bases and J lost 7 bases. Germline V lookup: CDR1 SNHLY, CDR2 FYNNEI.